This TCR beta chain was captured in a study of blood T cell repertoires in COVID-19. Donors in Cohort 3 who had recovered were those with two negative PCRs, healthcare professional clearance, or resolution of their symptoms. Only one count was recorded for this clone. V lost 3 bases, J lost 4 bases, and 2 bases stayed unmatched. Germline V lookup: CDR1 LGHNA, CDR2 YNFKEQ. CDR3 size: 13 residues. Method: immunoSEQ multiplex PCR; TCRdb's copy keeps in-frame clones and lacks some. The table includes more than 110,000 clones, around four fifths detected once. The TCR was taken from a woman aged 45-59 years who had recovered from COVID-19. The V call is TRBV4-2, the J call TRBJ2-5; 7 bases match TRBD1. Sequenced: PBMCs or T cells enriched from blood (not recorded which). In DNA form, the CDR3 reads TGTGCCAGCAGCCAGAGACAGGGAGAGACCCAGTACTTC. The encoded protein is CASSQRQGETQYF.